A selection of T cell receptor beta chains follows, all from one sample in a study of shared clonotypes between healthy human individuals. Profiling relied on immunoSEQ multiplex PCR, and the TCRdb table lists in-frame clones only, not all of them. The table lists some 500,000 clones, roughly 95% of them singletons, with about 0.059% in the top ten. The sample taken for sequencing was naive CD4+ T cells sorted from blood. These receptors were obtained from a woman aged 30 to 39 in good health. The CDR3 runs from the conserved cysteine through the conserved F or W. Fields, in order: J gene, V gene, clone size, D gene, CDR3 DNA, CDR3 protein. A D gene is named only where the DNA matches it firmly. Clone size is not always given. Where it is, it says once, few, many or a class for expanded clones.

>TRBJ2-7|TRBV7-6|NA|NA
TGTGCCAGCAGCTTAGGGCCAGGGGCTAGCGAGCAGTACTTC
CASSLGPGASEQYF
>TRBJ2-1|TRBV5-1|NA|NA
TGCGCCAGCAGCTTTACAGCTGACAATGAGCAGTTCTTC
CASSFTADNEQFF
>TRBJ2-3|TRBV30|NA|TRBD2
TGTGCTTCCAGCGGGGAGAGGGCAGATACGCAGTATTTT
CASSGERADTQYF
>TRBJ1-1|TRBV7-3|NA|NA
TGTGCCAGCAGCTCCGGGACAACGAACACTGAAGCTTTCTTT
CASSSGTTNTEAFF
>TRBJ1-4|TRBV27|NA|NA
TGTGCCAGCAGTTTATCTGGGCAGAATGAAAAACTGTTTTTT
CASSLSGQNEKLFF
>TRBJ2-1|TRBV28|NA|NA
TGTGCCCTAGAAGGGCCTAGTGAGCAGTTCTTC
CALEGPSEQFF
>TRBJ1-1|TRBV10-2|NA|NA
TGCGCCAGCAGTGAAGGTACAGGGACCTACACTGAAGCTTTCTTT
CASSEGTGTYTEAFF
>TRBJ1-1|TRBV28|NA|NA
TGTGCCAGCGTACCGGGGGTGAGAACTGAAGCTTTCTTT
CASVPGVRTEAFF
>TRBJ2-7|TRBV6-1|NA|NA
TGTGCCACTTATCTGGGAGGAACCACCTACGAGCAGTACTTC
CATYLGGTTYEQYF
>TRBJ2-7|TRBV4-1|NA|NA
TGCGCCAGCAGCCAATCTGGCTACGAGCAGTACTTC
CASSQSGYEQYF
>TRBJ2-3|TRBV5-4|NA|NA
TGTGCCAGCAGCAACCGGGACGGACACACAGATACGCAGTATTTT
CASSNRDGHTDTQYF
>TRBJ2-1|TRBV13|NA|TRBD2
TGTGCCAGCAGCCCCTTCCCGGGGGCCCTGCCTAGCGGGAGAAGGGATGAGCAGTTCTTC
CASSPFPGALPSGRRDEQFF
>TRBJ2-7|TRBV27|NA|TRBD2
TGTGCCAGCAGTTTAGAAGTGGGACTAGTCAGCGAGCAGTACTTC
CASSLEVGLVSEQYF
>TRBJ2-1|TRBV2|NA|NA
TGTGCCAGAGGGGGCGGGGATTCCTACAATGAGCAGTTCTTC
CARGGGDSYNEQFF
>TRBJ1-5|TRBV27|NA|NA
TGTGCCAGCAGTTTAGTGGGTAAGCAGCCCCAGCATTTT
CASSLVGKQPQHF
>TRBJ2-1|TRBV30|NA|TRBD1
TGTGCCTGGAGCCCAACCCGACAGGGGGCTCCGTTCTTC
CAWSPTRQGAPFF
>TRBJ1-2|TRBV10-3|NA|TRBD1
TGTGCCATCAGTGTTCCGAACAGGGGGAATGGCTACACCTTC
CAISVPNRGNGYTF
>TRBJ2-1|TRBV19|NA|TRBD2
TGTGCCAGTAGGGACCAAGGCGCGGGAGGGCCGGGAACAAGCGATGAGCAGTTCTTC
CASRDQGAGGPGTSDEQFF
>TRBJ2-6|TRBV27|NA|NA
TGTGCCAGCAGTCCAATCCGACCAGGGGCTGGGGCCAACGTCCTGACTTTC
CASSPIRPGAGANVLTF
>TRBJ1-5|TRBV6-1|once|TRBD1
TGTGCCAGCAGTGGGGGACAGGGGGCAATTTCGCAACGGCAGCCCCAGCATTTT
CASSGGQGAISQRQPQHF
>TRBJ1-4|TRBV29-1|NA|TRBD1
TGCAGCGTTGCTGACAGGGCTACTAATGAAAAACTGTTTTTT
CSVADRATNEKLFF
>TRBJ1-1|TRBV7-7|NA|NA
TGTGCCAGCAGCTTGACGGAGAACACTGAAGCTTTCTTT
CASSLTENTEAFF
>TRBJ2-5|TRBV30|NA|NA
TGTGCCTGGAGTGGGTGGCAGGCAGAGACCCAGTACTTC
CAWSGWQAETQYF
>TRBJ2-2|TRBV19|NA|NA
TGTGCCAGTAGTATATACACGGGCCCCCTTGGCGGGGAGCTGTTTTTT
CASSIYTGPLGGELFF
>TRBJ2-7|TRBV9|NA|NA
TGTGCCAGCAGCGCTACCCTGGGCTCCTACGAGCAGTACTTC
CASSATLGSYEQYF
>TRBJ2-7|TRBV6-5|NA|NA
TGTGCCAGCAGTACCCAGGGACCGTCCTACGAGCAGTACTTC
CASSTQGPSYEQYF
>TRBJ1-1|TRBV6-5|NA|TRBD1
TGTGCCAGCAGAGAGGACAGGGTGAACACTGAAGCTTTCTTT
CASREDRVNTEAFF
>TRBJ1-5|TRBV19|NA|NA
TGTGCCAGTAGTCGCAAAGGGCCCCCAGCGGGCAATCAGCCCCAGCATTTT
CASSRKGPPAGNQPQHF
>TRBJ2-2|TRBV2|once|NA
TGTGCCAGCACAATCGGCACCGGGGAGCTGTTTTTT
CASTIGTGELFF
>TRBJ2-2|TRBV4-1|NA|NA
TGCGCCAGCAGCCAAGACAAACAGGCCTACACCGGGGAGCTGTTTTTT
CASSQDKQAYTGELFF
>TRBJ1-5|TRBV18|NA|TRBD1
TGTGCCAGTTCCGGGACAGGGAGTCAGCCCCAGCATTTT
CASSGTGSQPQHF
>TRBJ2-6|TRBV7-3|once|NA
TGTGCCAGCAGCACCGGGACATACTCTGGGGCCAACGTCCTGACTTTC
CASSTGTYSGANVLTF
>TRBJ1-5|TRBV23-1|NA|NA
TGCGCCAGCAGTCAGCGCAATCAGCCCCAGCATTTT
CASSQRNQPQHF
>TRBJ1-2|TRBV11-3|NA|NA
TGTGCCAGCAGCTTAGTCATGGGGGCTGAGGGTGGCTACACCTTC
CASSLVMGAEGGYTF
>TRBJ2-2|TRBV11-2|NA|TRBD2
TGTGCCAGCAGTCTAACGAATAGCGGGAGGGTAAACACCGGGGAGCTGTTTTTT
CASSLTNSGRVNTGELFF
>TRBJ1-1|TRBV28|NA|NA
TGTGCCAGCAGTCCCCATAAGGGGGAGCGCACTGAAGCTTTCTTT
CASSPHKGERTEAFF
>TRBJ2-1|TRBV28|NA|NA
TGTGCCAGCAGCTCCTACCCTAGCGCTTCCTACAATGAGCAGTTCTTC
CASSSYPSASYNEQFF
>TRBJ2-2|TRBV28|NA|NA
TGTGCCAGCAGTTTACTAGCGTCGCCCACCGGGGAGCTGTTTTTT
CASSLLASPTGELFF
>TRBJ1-2|TRBV28|NA|NA
TGTGCCAGCAGTTTCTCCACGACATTGAACTATGGCTACACCTTC
CASSFSTTLNYGYTF
>TRBJ1-5|TRBV28|once|TRBD1
TGTGCCGGACAGGGTGGAGATAGCAATCAGCCCCAGCATTTT
CAGQGGDSNQPQHF
>TRBJ2-3|TRBV5-4|NA|NA
TGTGCCAGCTATAGCCTCGGGGCTAGCACAGATACGCAGTATTTT
CASYSLGASTDTQYF
>TRBJ2-2|TRBV7-6|NA|TRBD1
TGTGCCAGCAGCTTGCAAAGGGACAGGGCTACCGCCGGGGAGCTGTTTTTT
CASSLQRDRATAGELFF
>TRBJ1-6|TRBV19|NA|NA
TGTGCCAGTAGTACCTCCGGGACAAGGGGTTCACCCCTCCACTTT
CASSTSGTRGSPLHF
>TRBJ2-7|TRBV25-1|NA|TRBD2
TGTGCCAGCAGAAGTAGCGGGTTCTCCTACGAGCAGTACTTC
CASRSSGFSYEQYF
>TRBJ1-3|TRBV2|NA|TRBD1
TGTGCCAGCAGTGGGGACAGGGGGCGAAGGGGATCTGGAAACACCATATATTTT
CASSGDRGRRGSGNTIYF
>TRBJ1-5|TRBV19|NA|NA
TGTGCCAGTAGTATCTCCGACCGGGGGCCCCAGCATTTT
CASSISDRGPQHF
>TRBJ2-3|TRBV28|NA|NA
TGTGCCAGCAGACGGTTTAGCGACGGTACGCAGTATTTT
CASRRFSDGTQYF
>TRBJ1-5|TRBV4-2|NA|NA
TGTGCCAGCAGCCAGGGGGGCTATAGCAATCAGCCCCAGCATTTT
CASSQGGYSNQPQHF
>TRBJ1-5|TRBV5-1|NA|NA
TGCGCCAGCAGCTTGGATGGGACGAATCAGCCCCAGCATTTT
CASSLDGTNQPQHF
>TRBJ1-4|TRBV4-1|once|TRBD1
TGCGCCAGCAGCCAACCGGACAGGGGGGTAACTAATGAAAAACTGTTTTTT
CASSQPDRGVTNEKLFF
>TRBJ2-3|TRBV4-1|NA|NA
TGCGCCAGCAGCCAAGATCGCTCTAGCTCGGGAGTGAGAGATACGCAGTATTTT
CASSQDRSSSGVRDTQYF
>TRBJ1-3|TRBV28|NA|TRBD1
TGTGCCAGCGGGACAGGGATAGGAGTCACCATATATTTT
CASGTGIGVTIYF
>TRBJ2-7|TRBV28|NA|NA
TGTGCCACCATAGGGGGAGGCCCCTCGCCGCTCGAGCAGTACTTC
CATIGGGPSPLEQYF
>TRBJ2-7|TRBV15|NA|TRBD2
TGTGCCACCAGCAGGCAGCGAGGCGGGAGGGCGAGCGAGCAGTACTTC
CATSRQRGGRASEQYF
>TRBJ1-5|TRBV7-9|NA|TRBD1
TGTGCCAGCAGCTTAGACGGACAGGGGCTAGGCAATCAGCCCCAGCATTTT
CASSLDGQGLGNQPQHF
>TRBJ2-2|TRBV29-1|NA|TRBD2
TGCAGCGTTGACGGGAGGCGAAACACCGGGGAGCTGTTTTTT
CSVDGRRNTGELFF
>TRBJ2-5|TRBV2|NA|NA
TGTGCCAGCAGTGAGGCACCCGGAGGGCAGACCCAGTACTTC
CASSEAPGGQTQYF